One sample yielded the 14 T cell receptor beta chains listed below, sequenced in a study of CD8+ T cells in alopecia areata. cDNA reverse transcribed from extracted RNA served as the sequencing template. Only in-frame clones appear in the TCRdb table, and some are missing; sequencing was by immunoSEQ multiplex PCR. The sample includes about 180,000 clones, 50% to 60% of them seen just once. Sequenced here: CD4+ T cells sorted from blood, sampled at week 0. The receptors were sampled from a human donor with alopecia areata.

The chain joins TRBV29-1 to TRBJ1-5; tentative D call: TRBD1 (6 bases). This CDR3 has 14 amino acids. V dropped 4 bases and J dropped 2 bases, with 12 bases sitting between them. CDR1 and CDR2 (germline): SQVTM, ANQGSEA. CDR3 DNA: TGCAGCGTTGGGGGGCCAGGGCGCAATCAGCCCCAGCATTTT. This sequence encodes CSVGGPGRNQPQHF.

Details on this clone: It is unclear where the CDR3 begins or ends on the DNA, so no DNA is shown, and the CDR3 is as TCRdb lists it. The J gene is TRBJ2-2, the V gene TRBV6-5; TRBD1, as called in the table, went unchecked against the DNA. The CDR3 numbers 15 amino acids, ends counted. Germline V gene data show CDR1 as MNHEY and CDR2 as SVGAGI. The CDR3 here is CASSSSQGGTGELFF.

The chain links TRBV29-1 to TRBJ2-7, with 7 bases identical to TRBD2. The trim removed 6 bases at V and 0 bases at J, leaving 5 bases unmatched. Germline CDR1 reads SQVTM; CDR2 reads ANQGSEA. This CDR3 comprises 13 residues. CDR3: CSVSGVPSYEQYF. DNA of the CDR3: TGCAGCGTAAGCGGGGTACCCTCCTACGAGCAGTACTTC.

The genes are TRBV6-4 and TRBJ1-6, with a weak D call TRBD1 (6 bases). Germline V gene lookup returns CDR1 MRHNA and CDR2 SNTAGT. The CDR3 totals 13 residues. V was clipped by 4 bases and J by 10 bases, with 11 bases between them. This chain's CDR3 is CASSATDSSPLHF. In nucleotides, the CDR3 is TGTGCCAGCAGTGCCACGGACAGCTCACCCCTCCACTTT.

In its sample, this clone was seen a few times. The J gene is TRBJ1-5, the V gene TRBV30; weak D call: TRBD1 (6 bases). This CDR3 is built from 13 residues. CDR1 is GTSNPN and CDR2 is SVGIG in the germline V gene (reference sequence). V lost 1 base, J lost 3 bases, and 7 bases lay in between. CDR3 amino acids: CAWSGTVNQPQHF. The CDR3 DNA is TGTGCCTGGAGTGGGACAGTCAATCAGCCCCAGCATTTT.

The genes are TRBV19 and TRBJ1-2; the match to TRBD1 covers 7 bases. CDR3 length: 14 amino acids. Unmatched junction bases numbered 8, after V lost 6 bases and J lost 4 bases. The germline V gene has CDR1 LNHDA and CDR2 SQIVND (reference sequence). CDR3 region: CASRPPTGLYGYTF. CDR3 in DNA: TGTGCCAGTAGACCACCGACAGGGCTCTATGGCTACACCTTC.

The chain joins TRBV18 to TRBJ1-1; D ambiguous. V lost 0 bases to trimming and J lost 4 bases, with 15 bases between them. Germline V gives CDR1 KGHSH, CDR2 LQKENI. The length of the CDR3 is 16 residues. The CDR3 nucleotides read TGTGCCAGCTCACCACCGTTGGGAGGGCAAGTCACTGAAGCTTTCTTT. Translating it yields CASSPPLGGQVTEAFF.

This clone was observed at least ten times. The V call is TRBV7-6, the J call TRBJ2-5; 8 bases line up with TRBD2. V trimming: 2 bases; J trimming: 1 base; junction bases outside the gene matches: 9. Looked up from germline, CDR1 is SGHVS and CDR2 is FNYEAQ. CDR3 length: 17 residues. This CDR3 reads CASSLLSAGALQETQYF. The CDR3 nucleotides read TGTGCCAGCAGCTTATTATCAGCGGGGGCACTCCAAGAGACCCAGTACTTC.

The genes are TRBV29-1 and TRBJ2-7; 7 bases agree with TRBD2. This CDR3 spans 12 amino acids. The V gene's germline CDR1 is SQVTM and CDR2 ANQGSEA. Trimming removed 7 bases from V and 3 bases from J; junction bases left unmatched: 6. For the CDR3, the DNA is TGCAGCGCCGTTGGGGGGGGCTACGAGCAGTACTTC. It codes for CSAVGGGYEQYF.

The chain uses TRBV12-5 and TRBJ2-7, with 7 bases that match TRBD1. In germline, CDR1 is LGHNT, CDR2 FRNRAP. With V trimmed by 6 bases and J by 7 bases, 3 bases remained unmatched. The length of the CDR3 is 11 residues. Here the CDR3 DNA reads TGTGCTAGTGGCACAGGGGTAGAGCAGTACTTC. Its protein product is CASGTGVEQYF.

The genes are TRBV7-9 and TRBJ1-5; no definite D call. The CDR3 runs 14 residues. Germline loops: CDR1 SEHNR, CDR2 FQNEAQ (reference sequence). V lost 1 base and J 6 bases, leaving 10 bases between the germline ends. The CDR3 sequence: CASSLDGEGQPQHF. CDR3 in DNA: TGTGCCAGCAGCTTAGATGGAGAGGGTCAGCCCCAGCATTTT. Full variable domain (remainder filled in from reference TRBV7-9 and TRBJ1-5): DTGVSQNPRHKITKRGQNVTFRCDPISEHNRLYWYRQTLGQGPEFLTYFQNEAQLEKSRLLSDRFSAERPKGSFSTLEIQRTEQGDSAMYLCASSLDGEGQPQHFGDGTRLSIL.

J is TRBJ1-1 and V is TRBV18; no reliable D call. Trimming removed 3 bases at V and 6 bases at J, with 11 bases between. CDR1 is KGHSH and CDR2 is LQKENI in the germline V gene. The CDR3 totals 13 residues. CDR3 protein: CASSPSGGPEAFF. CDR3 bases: TGTGCCAGCTCACCTTCCGGAGGACCTGAAGCTTTCTTT.

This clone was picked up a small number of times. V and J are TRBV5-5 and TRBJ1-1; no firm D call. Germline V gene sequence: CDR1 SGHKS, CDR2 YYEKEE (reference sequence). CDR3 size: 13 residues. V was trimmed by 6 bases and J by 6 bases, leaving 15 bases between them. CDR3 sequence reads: CASIRPPSPEAFF. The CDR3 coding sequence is TGTGCCAGCATCCGCCCCCCGAGCCCTGAAGCTTTCTTT.

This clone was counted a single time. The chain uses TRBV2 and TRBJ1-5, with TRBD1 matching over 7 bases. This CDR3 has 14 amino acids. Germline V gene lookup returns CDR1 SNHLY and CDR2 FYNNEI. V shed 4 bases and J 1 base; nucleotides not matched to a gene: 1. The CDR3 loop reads CASSGGQSNQPQHF. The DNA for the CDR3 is TGTGCCAGCAGTGGGGGACAGAGCAATCAGCCCCAGCATTTT.